The 8 T cell receptor beta chains listed next were all sequenced from one sample in a study of cytomegalovirus exposure and HLA in healthy donors. The PCR contained 60 Vbeta and 13 Jbeta primers. Some clones are missing from TCRdb's copy, which holds only in-frame ones; the method was immunoSEQ multiplex PCR. The data show around 94,000 clones, around 76% seen once. Specimen: PBMCs. Every receptor here comes from a woman aged 60-75 years in good health and CMV-seropositive.

This chain links TRBV5-1 with TRBJ2-1, with 9 positions matching TRBD2. V was pared by 7 bases and J by 5 bases, with 10 bases of the junction left unmatched. The germline CDR1 and CDR2 sequences are SGHRS and YFSETQ. The CDR3 covers 15 residues. CDR3 region: CASGRAGGVNNEQFF. CDR3 nucleotide sequence: TGCGCCAGCGGCAGGGCGGGAGGGGTCAACAATGAGCAGTTCTTC.

In nucleotides, the CDR3 is TGTGCCAGCAGTTCCCTTAGCGGGAAGACGGGGGGTGAGCAGTTCTTC. This translates into CASSSLSGKTGGEQFF. This chain joins TRBV6-5 and TRBJ2-1, with 8 bases aligning to TRBD2. The CDR3 is 16 amino acids. Germline V gene sequence: CDR1 MNHEY, CDR2 SVGAGI. The J segment lost 9 bases and the V segment lost 4 bases, leaving 14 bases of the junction unmatched.

J is TRBJ2-7 and V is TRBV28; possibly TRBD1 for D (5 bases). The CDR3 contains 14 residues. Deletions cut 5 bases from V and 4 bases from J, with 15 bases between. Per the germline V gene, CDR1 is MDHEN and CDR2 is SYDVKM. For the CDR3, the DNA is TGTGCCAGCAGTGACGACAGTTATCGGTACGAGCAGTACTTC. It specifies CASSDDSYRYEQYF. Full variable domain (outside the CDR3, taken from reference TRBV28 and TRBJ2-7): DVKVTQSSRYLVKRTGEKVFLECVQDMDHENMFWYRQDPGLGLRLIYFSYDVKMKEKGDIPEGYSVSREKKERFSLILESASTNQTSMYLCASSDDSYRYEQYFGPGTRLTVT.

This clone was seen a handful of times. In DNA form, the CDR3 reads TGTGCCAGTAGTATAGCACCCGGGAGGGCTGAAGCTTTCTTT. Protein: CASSIAPGRAEAFF. This sequence joins TRBV19 and TRBJ1-1, with D unresolved. V lost 1 base and J 6 bases, leaving 12 bases between the germline ends. Germline CDR1 reads LNHDA; CDR2 reads SQIVND (reference sequence). The CDR3 is 14 residues long.

V is TRBV18 and J is TRBJ2-7; tentatively, D is TRBD2 (5 bases). Germline CDR1 KGHSH, CDR2 LQKENI. Trimming left V 3 bases short and J 6 bases short, with 15 bases between. The CDR3 spans 14 residues. DNA of the CDR3: TGTGCCAGCTCACCCTTTGAGGGAGTTCTCGAGCAGTACTTC. Amino acids: CASSPFEGVLEQYF.

The rearrangement links TRBV14 to TRBJ2-7, with 11 bases matching TRBD1. CDR3 size: 16 residues. Germline CDR1 is SGHDN and CDR2 is FVKESK. J was trimmed by 3 bases and V by 1 base; bases with no gene match: 5. As DNA, the CDR3 is TGTGCCAGCAGCCAAGTAGTGGGGACAGGGGGCTACGAGCAGTACTTC. Its protein product is CASSQVVGTGGYEQYF.

The chain is built from TRBV27 and TRBJ2-7; D not certain. Germline V gives CDR1 MNHEY, CDR2 SMNVEV (reference sequence). This CDR3 spans 15 amino acids. V dropped 2 bases and J dropped 0 bases, with 11 bases sitting between them. The CDR3 nucleotides read TGTGCCAGCAGTTTAAATGGGCAGGACTCCTACGAGCAGTACTTC. Its protein is CASSLNGQDSYEQYF.

The J gene is TRBJ1-6, the V gene TRBV30; 9 nucleotides agree with TRBD1. This CDR3 is built from 15 residues. Germline V CDR1 and CDR2: GTSNPN, SVGIG (reference sequence). The V segment lost 5 bases and the J segment 7 bases; nucleotides outside the gene matches: 9. CDR3 nucleotide sequence: TGTGCCTGGGCACTTTGGACAGGGGAAAATTCACCCCTCCACTTT. This sequence encodes CAWALWTGENSPLHF.